Reported below is one T cell receptor (beta chain). Its cognate antigen has yet to be identified. Base qualities are missing; no much larger clone stands one base away. Libraries were made using the immunoSEQ multiplex PCR assay. TCRdb took over this immuneACCESS table, retaining in-frame rearrangements with V and J assigned. Such tables are incomplete; in checked studies, under half of the missing clones stem from an unresolved V gene, and the remainder is unexplained. The sample table records around 99,000 clones; about 91% of these occur just once. 4.9% of the sample lies in the top ten. The record originates from a study of radiotherapy plus CTLA-4 blockade in lung cancer (dated by TCRdb to 2016 to 2019). Notes on the research overall: Objective responses occurred in about 19% of enrolled patients, and under 40% achieved disease control. Study-wide findings and limitations: The strongest predictors of response, as reported, were early dynamic changes in blood T cell clones along with a rise in serum interferon-beta after radiation. TCR clones derived from tumors expanded in peripheral blood after treatment with radiotherapy and ipilimumab.

The study evaluated CTLA-4 blockade (ipilimumab) given together with focal radiation therapy in patients who had chemo-refractory metastatic non-small-cell lung cancer. Between the V and J ends, shortened by 1 base and 0 bases respectively, the junction contains 2 bases. CDR1 and CDR2, looked up from the germline V gene, are SGHRS and YFSETQ. The CDR3 has 12 amino acids, counting the end cysteine and phenylalanine. The CDR3 DNA has 36 bases and is translated from base 1. The origin of this receptor is a human donor with non-small cell lung cancer that progressed on radiotherapy plus ipilimumab. The source material was peripheral blood, sampled from a patient treated with radiotherapy plus ipilimumab. The rearrangement combines TRBV5-1 with TRBJ2-7; the D gene is not confidently resolved. The sequenced DNA is TGCGCCAGCAGCTTGCCCTCCTACGAGCAGTACTTC. Translated, it reads CASSLPSYEQYF.